These 25 T cell receptor beta chains came from one sample sequenced in a study of blood T cell repertoires in COVID-19. The protocol was immunoSEQ multiplex PCR, while the TCRdb copy is restricted to in-frame clones and leaves out a portion. This table holds 300,000 to 500,000 clones, around nine tenths found once. The sequencing input was PBMCs or T cells enriched from blood (not recorded which). The receptors were gathered from a woman aged 25-40 years with acute COVID-19.

This chain uses TRBV21-1 with TRBJ2-2; the DNA was not compared with TRBD1, the D call given in the table. TRBV21-1 is a listed pseudogene. The CDR3 runs 17 residues. CDR3 nucleotides: TGTGCCAGCAGCAAAGCGATCAACAGGGCAAACACCGGGGAGCTGTTTTTT. It specifies CASSKAINRANTGELFF.

The chain links TRBV2 to TRBJ1-6; D possibly corresponds to TRBD1 (5 bases). Trimming cost V 9 bases and J 7 bases, with 13 bases left between them. Germline V lookup: CDR1 SNHLY, CDR2 FYNNEI. The CDR3 consists of 13 residues. The DNA for the CDR3 is TGTGCCAGAGAAAGGGGAGGGAATTCACCCCTCCACTTT. It yields the protein CARERGGNSPLHF.

This clone occurred once. The CDR3 here is CASSDMLAGTGELFF. CDR3 bases: TGTGCCAGCAGTGATATGCTAGCGGGGACCGGGGAGCTGTTTTTT. V and J are TRBV2 and TRBJ2-2; TRBD2 matches 9 bases. V lost 3 bases to trimming and J lost 5 bases; unmatched junction nucleotides: 4. The CDR3 has 15 residues. The germline V gene has CDR1 SNHLY and CDR2 FYNNEI.

A single count supports this clone. The chain has TRBV19 and TRBJ1-5; 8 bases align to TRBD1. Germline V gives CDR1 LNHDA, CDR2 SQIVND (reference sequence). This CDR3 is built from 15 residues. The V segment lost 2 bases and the J segment 7 bases; nucleotides outside the gene matches: 7. Written as DNA, the CDR3 is TGTGCCAGTAGTATACTTAGGGACAGGTTACAGCCCCAGCATTTT. Translated: CASSILRDRLQPQHF.

This clone was seen a handful of times. The chain has TRBV7-9 and TRBJ1-1, with 8 positions matching TRBD1. CDR1 is SEHNR and CDR2 is FQNEAQ in the germline V gene (reference sequence). V lost 1 base and J lost 1; bases outside the gene matches: 2. This CDR3 is built from 15 residues. CDR3 region: CASSLETGGNTEAFF. CDR3 bases: TGTGCCAGCAGCTTAGAAACAGGGGGGAACACTGAAGCTTTCTTT.

The chain carries TRBV3-1 (or the pseudogene TRBV3-2) and TRBJ1-6; D remains ambiguous. The length of the CDR3 is 16 residues. V lost 8 bases and J lost 7, with 21 bases in between. Germline-derived CDR1 and CDR2 are LGHDT and YNNKEL (reference sequence). Written as DNA, the CDR3 is TGTGCCAGCTCCCCCCGCAGACCGGGTCCCAATTCACCCCTCCACTTT. Translated, it gives CASSPRRPGPNSPLHF.

The chain uses TRBV6-5 and TRBJ2-7, with D tentatively TRBD1 (6 bases). This CDR3 is built from 12 residues. V lost 7 bases and J lost 4, with 11 bases in between. Germline V gene data show CDR1 as MNHEY and CDR2 as SVGAGI. CDR3 sequence (DNA): TGTGCCAGCACCGACACAGGGTACGAGCAGTACTTC. Translation gives CASTDTGYEQYF.

This chain connects TRBV7-9 to TRBJ1-2; 11 bases line up with TRBD1. Germline CDR1 is SEHNR and CDR2 is FQNEAQ (reference sequence). V dropped 5 bases and J dropped 6; count of bases not matched to a gene: 5. The CDR3 length is 14 residues. CDR3 nucleotides: TGTGCCAGCAGCCCCTGGACAGGGGGCGATGGCTACACCTTC. It is translated as CASSPWTGGDGYTF.

A note on this clone: Other nucleotide sequences in the sample specify the same CDR3. V is TRBV19 and J is TRBJ1-2; weak D call: TRBD1 (5 bases). V shed 3 bases and J shed 3 bases, with 8 bases lying between them. This CDR3 contains 13 residues. Germline CDR1 and CDR2: LNHDA and SQIVND (reference sequence). The CDR3 DNA reads as TGTGCCAGTAGTATGGGAGGGGACTATGGCTACACCTTC. It is translated as CASSMGGDYGYTF.

This rearrangement joins TRBV20-1 to TRBJ2-2; D gene uncertain. The ends were cut back, 2 bases at V and 7 bases at J, with 5 bases in the middle. From germline, CDR1 is DFQATT and CDR2 SNEGSKA (reference sequence). The length of the CDR3 is 11 residues. CDR3 coding DNA: TGCAGTGCTAGACGCTACGGGGAGCTGTTTTTT. As protein: CSARRYGELFF.

The rearrangement links TRBV5-6 to TRBJ1-4, with D tentatively TRBD1 (6 bases). The V end was cut by 3 bases, the J end by 4 bases, with 16 bases between. Germline CDR1 and CDR2: SGHDT and YYEEEE. This CDR3 is 16 amino acids long. The CDR3 protein is CASSSLLTGSNEKLFF. CDR3 DNA sequence: TGTGCCAGCAGCTCCCTCTTAACAGGGAGTAATGAAAAACTGTTTTTT.

This clone was detected only once. The J gene is TRBJ1-1, the V gene TRBV12-5; D may be TRBD1 (6 bases). This CDR3 region has 16 residues. In germline, CDR1 is LGHNT, CDR2 FRNRAP. V lost 7 bases and J lost 4, with 22 bases in between. CDR3 residues: CASASGTRDEGTEAFF. DNA of the CDR3: TGTGCTAGTGCCTCCGGGACAAGGGACGAGGGCACTGAAGCTTTCTTT.

This clone was found once. The gene calls are TRBV3-1 (or the pseudogene TRBV3-2) and TRBJ1-6, with TRBD1 matching 7 bases. In germline, CDR1 is LGHDT, CDR2 YNNKEL (reference sequence). The V segment lost 1 base and the J segment 11 bases; nucleotides outside the gene matches: 2. The CDR3 contains 13 residues. As DNA, the CDR3 is TGTGCCAGCAGCCAAGGGACAGGAACACCCCTCCACTTT. Encoded protein: CASSQGTGTPLHF.

The V and J genes are TRBV6-4 and TRBJ2-1; 9 bases map to TRBD2. V shed 3 bases and J 9 bases; nucleotides not matched to a gene: 12. The CDR3 has 16 amino acids. Germline values: CDR1 MRHNA, CDR2 SNTAGT. CDR3 coding DNA: TGTGCCAGCAGTGAACGGGCGGCGGGGGGGGCGGGTGAGCAGTTCTTC. As protein: CASSERAAGGAGEQFF.

The chain recombines TRBV5-1 with TRBJ2-5; a weak D match, TRBD2 (7 bases). The CDR3 has 17 residues. Germline values: CDR1 SGHRS, CDR2 YFSETQ. Between the trimmed V and J ends, which lost 0 bases and 2 bases, there was a span of 17 bases. The CDR3 sequence is CASSLAVGGGLQETQYF. In DNA, the CDR3 is TGCGCCAGCAGCTTGGCTGTTGGCGGGGGCCTTCAAGAGACCCAGTACTTC.

This rearrangement joins TRBV7-8 to TRBJ2-7; the D gene is possibly TRBD2 (7 bases). This CDR3 has 15 residues. CDR1 and CDR2 from the germline V gene are SGHVS and FQNEAQ. Trimming pared 5 bases from V and 0 bases from J, leaving 14 bases between. CDR3 residues: CASSPRGGSSYEQYF. The CDR3 nucleotides are TGTGCCAGCAGCCCAAGGGGGGGCAGCTCCTACGAGCAGTACTTC.

This clone has only one observation. Here the CDR3 reads CASSLVPTGGTEAFF. The CDR3 bases are TGTGCCAGCAGCTTAGTGCCGACAGGGGGAACTGAAGCTTTCTTT. The chain has TRBV7-8 and TRBJ1-1, with 9 bases aligning to TRBD1. Germline V gives CDR1 SGHVS, CDR2 FQNEAQ. This CDR3 has 15 amino acids. With V trimmed by 1 base and J by 5 bases, 5 bases remained unmatched. Combining the CDR3 with reference TRBV7-8 and TRBJ1-1 gives the whole variable domain GAGVSQSPRYKVAKRGQDVALRCDPISGHVSLFWYQQALGQGPEFLTYFQNEAQLDKSGLPSDRFFAERPEGSVSTLKIQRTQQEDSAVYLCASSLVPTGGTEAFFGQGTRLTVV.

This chain uses TRBV6-5 with TRBJ2-7, with D hard to call. The CDR3 totals 12 residues. Trimming took 6 bases from V and 2 from J, leaving 8 bases between them. Germline V gene lookup returns CDR1 MNHEY and CDR2 SVGAGI. The CDR3 DNA reads TGTGCCAGCAGGCAGGATCCCTACGAGCAGTACTTC. Translating gives CASRQDPYEQYF.

The CDR3 reads CASSSRDRGYGYTF. The CDR3 DNA reads TGTGCCAGCAGTTCAAGGGACAGGGGGTATGGCTACACCTTC. V is TRBV9 and J is TRBJ1-2, with 11 bases identical to TRBD1. The CDR3 is 14 residues long. Looked up from germline, CDR1 is SGDLS and CDR2 is YYNGEE. V lost 5 bases, J lost 5 bases, and 5 bases stayed unmatched.

The table lists this clone with a few counts. J is TRBJ2-5 and V is TRBV6-1, with D maybe TRBD2 (6 bases). The length of the CDR3 is 15 residues. Trimming pared 1 base from V and 2 bases from J, leaving 11 bases between. Germline V gene sequence: CDR1 MNHNS, CDR2 SASEGT. The CDR3: CASSEVLGGQETQYF. The CDR3 DNA follows: TGTGCCAGCAGTGAAGTATTGGGGGGACAAGAGACCCAGTACTTC.

The rearrangement uses TRBV18 and TRBJ1-1; D remains unclear. This CDR3 has 14 amino acids. Trimming stripped 5 bases from V and 3 bases from J, with 13 bases between. Germline V gives CDR1 KGHSH, CDR2 LQKENI. The CDR3 DNA is TGTGCCAGCTCAACTACGGGGTGGGACACTGAAGCTTTCTTT. Its protein product is CASSTTGWDTEAFF.

V usage is TRBV28 and J usage is TRBJ1-5; no definite D call. CDR1 is MDHEN and CDR2 is SYDVKM in the germline V gene. V was clipped by 6 bases and J by 3 bases, with 15 bases between them. This CDR3 is built from 15 residues. CDR3 DNA sequence: TGTGCCAGCAGGAGCCAGGATTCGTCCAATCAGCCCCAGCATTTT. It specifies CASRSQDSSNQPQHF.

V and J are TRBV7-9 and TRBJ1-5; D might be TRBD1 (5 bases). Per germline, CDR1 SEHNR and CDR2 FQNEAQ (reference sequence). This CDR3 has 16 amino acids. V dropped 0 bases and J dropped 0 bases, with 9 bases sitting between them. Here the CDR3 reads CASSLAGQLSNQPQHF. Written as DNA, the CDR3 is TGTGCCAGCAGCTTAGCGGGGCAGCTTAGCAATCAGCCCCAGCATTTT.

This clone came up a few times. V usage is TRBV12-5 and J usage is TRBJ2-3; TRBD1 is a possible D gene (5 bases). With 6 bases removed from V and 0 bases from J, the gap between germline ends came to 13 bases. The CDR3 has 15 amino acids. Germline assignment: CDR1 LGHNT and CDR2 FRNRAP. As DNA, the CDR3 is TGTGCTAGTGGCGCCCGGCCAGGGAGCACAGATACGCAGTATTTT. Its protein is CASGARPGSTDTQYF.

The CDR3 loop reads CASSPRSGGLIEQYF. CDR3 in DNA: TGTGCCAGCAGCCCGAGGAGCGGGGGGTTGATCGAGCAGTACTTC. The genes are TRBV6-2 or TRBV6-3 and TRBJ2-7; 9 nucleotides agree with TRBD2. The J segment lost 6 bases and the V segment lost 6 bases, leaving 12 bases of the junction unmatched. Germline CDR1 reads MNHEY; CDR2 reads SVGEGT. The CDR3 is 15 residues long.